This TCR beta chain emerged from a study of T cell responses to AZD1222 COVID-19 vaccine. Findings of the study overall: Clonal diversity was possibly underestimated; the donors were predominantly white British and more often female. No repertoire was sampled before or during the peak T cell response, only after it.

TCRdb's table, derived via immunoSEQ multiplex PCR, lists solely in-frame clones and lacks some. This table holds roughly 100,000 clones, 89% found once. V lost 5 bases to trimming and J lost 9 bases, with 14 bases between them. CDR1 SGHTA and CDR2 FQGTGA come from the germline V gene. The CDR3 is 14 amino acids. Details on this clone: Its antigen is unknown.

This TCR came from an adult in good health. The starting material was peripheral blood, obtained on day 0 of AZD1222 vaccination. This rearrangement joins TRBV7-3 to TRBJ1-6, with D hard to call. CDR3 sequence: CASSVEGTGSPLHF. The CDR3 DNA is TGTGCCAGCAGCGTTGAGGGTACGGGTTCACCCCTCCACTTT. The variable domain in full, completed from reference TRBV7-3 and TRBJ1-6, reads GAGVSQTPSNKVTEKGKYVELRCDPISGHTALYWYRQSLGQGPEFLIYFQGTGAADDSGLPNDRFFAVRPEGSVSTLKIQRTERGDSAVYLCASSVEGTGSPLHFGNGTRLTVT.